The 31 T cell receptor beta chains given below trace back to one sample, sequenced in a study of T cells in Graves' hyperthyroidism and ophthalmopathy. Amplified TCR beta CDR3 regions derived from RNA transcripts. A first-round RT-PCR of the TCR CDR3 used the HTBI primer set. TCRdb reprocessed the multiplex PCR reads via MiXCR and lists one record per CDR3 protein. Here the sample spans under 450,000 distinct CDR3 sequences, approximately 14% being singletons. Material for sequencing was blood. The source of these receptors is a woman between 18 and 29 years old with Graves' hyperthyroidism.

This clonotype was observed a few times. V gene TRBV9 combines with J gene TRBJ2-1, with TRBD1 matching 12 bases. The CDR3 spans 19 residues. V trimming: 1 base; J trimming: 7 bases; junction bases outside the gene matches: 15. Germline CDR1 SGDLS, CDR2 YYNGEE. The CDR3 nucleotides are TGTGCCAGCAGCGTAAGTCTCCCGGGACAGGGGGCGCGGATGAATGAGCAGTTCTTC. Its protein product is CASSVSLPGQGARMNEQFF.

This clonotype was recorded a few times. The chain recombines TRBV9 with TRBJ2-5, with 15 bases aligning to TRBD2. CDR1 and CDR2 (germline): SGDLS, YYNGEE. The trim removed 3 bases at V and 2 bases at J, leaving 8 bases unmatched. CDR3 size: 18 residues. The CDR3 DNA reads as TGTGCCAGCAGCGCCGGACTAGCGGGGGGGCCTAAACAAGAGACCCAGTACTTC. Translation gives CASSAGLAGGPKQETQYF. Based on the CDR3 plus reference TRBV9 and TRBJ2-5, the full variable domain is DSGVTQTPKHLITATGQRVTLRCSPRSGDLSVYWYQQSLDQGLQFLIQYYNGEERAKGNILERFSAQQFPDLHSELNLSSLELGDSALYFCASSAGLAGGPKQETQYFGPGTRLLVL.

Ten or more counts support this clonotype. The V gene is TRBV12-3 or TRBV12-4, the J gene TRBJ2-1; a weak D match, TRBD1 (6 bases). The V gene lost 5 bases and the J gene lost 7 bases, with 15 bases spanning the gap. The CDR3 runs to 14 residues. As DNA, the CDR3 is TGTGCCAGCAGTCGACGGACAGTCTATAATGAGCAGTTCTTC. It encodes CASSRRTVYNEQFF.

This clonotype was seen at least ten times. The CDR3 nucleotides are TGCGCCAGCAGCCAAGATTACACTGACGGGGAGACCCAGTACTTC. This codes for CASSQDYTDGETQYF. The chain is built from TRBV4-1 and TRBJ2-5, with no clear D. CDR3 size: 15 residues. The germline V and J ends were trimmed by 0 bases and 5 bases, with 13 bases remaining between them. The germline V gene has CDR1 MGHRA and CDR2 YSYEKL.

The J gene is TRBJ2-7, the V gene TRBV20-1, with TRBD2 as a possible D gene (5 bases). Germline values: CDR1 DFQATT, CDR2 SNEGSKA (reference sequence). This CDR3 comprises 13 residues. Trimming stripped 5 bases from V and 2 bases from J, with 13 bases between. CDR3 nucleotides: TGCAGTGCTGACGACGGGGAACCCTACGAGCAGTACTTC. Protein product: CSADDGEPYEQYF.

This clonotype has ten or more counts. The chain joins TRBV20-1 to TRBJ2-5, with D unclear. V was clipped by 5 bases and J by 0 bases, with 10 bases between them. This CDR3 has 13 residues. Looked up from germline, CDR1 is DFQATT and CDR2 is SNEGSKA (reference sequence). CDR3 region: CSASRLDQETQYF. The DNA for the CDR3 is TGCAGTGCTTCCCGACTGGACCAAGAGACCCAGTACTTC.

Regarding this clonotype: This may arise from a read error, as a much more abundant clone is one base away. The chain recombines TRBV3-2 with TRBJ1-2; TRBD1 is the table's D call and was not checked against the DNA. TRBV3-2 constitutes a pseudogene. The CDR3 extends over 13 amino acids. Here the CDR3 reads CASSRDRSHGYTF. The CDR3, as DNA: TGTGCCAGCAGCCGGGACAGGTCCCATGGCTACACCTTC.

The V call is TRBV5-1, the J call TRBJ2-7; D gene unclear. The germline gives CDR1 SGHRS, CDR2 YFSETQ. Trimming removed 1 base at V and 2 bases at J, with 10 bases between. The CDR3 runs 14 residues. CDR3 sequence (DNA): TGCGCCAGCAGCTTGTACGAGAGAACCTACGAGCAGTACTTC. Its translation is CASSLYERTYEQYF.

This clonotype was counted a single time. It may be a read error: a sequence one base away is much more abundant. The final CDR3 position lacks the conserved phenylalanine or tryptophan, pointing to a likely read error. J is TRBJ1-1 and V is TRBV28; TRBD1 matches 8 bases. Trimming removed 2 bases from V and 8 bases from J; junction bases left unmatched: 4. This CDR3 contains 13 residues. CDR1 is MDHEN and CDR2 is SYDVKM in the germline V gene. CDR3 coding DNA: TGTGCCAGCAGTTTAGTGGGACAGGTGGAAGCTTTCCTT. It specifies CASSLVGQVEAFL.

This clonotype was counted at least ten times. V usage is TRBV11-2 and J usage is TRBJ2-7; no clear D gene. The CDR3 is made up of 13 amino acids. Germline assignment: CDR1 SGHAT and CDR2 FQNNGV. V dropped 0 bases and J dropped 6 bases, with 9 bases sitting between them. The CDR3 loop is CASSLEQVGEQYF. CDR3 DNA sequence: TGTGCCAGCAGCTTAGAGCAGGTCGGCGAGCAGTACTTC.

Many counts were recorded for this clonotype. The chain joins TRBV3-1 to TRBJ2-7; D is possibly TRBD1 (6 bases). CDR3 length equals 12 residues. CDR1 is LGHDT and CDR2 is YNNKEL in the germline V gene (reference sequence). V dropped 3 bases and J dropped 11 bases, with 14 bases sitting between them. CDR3 in amino acids: CASSHPTGYKYF. CDR3 nucleotides: TGTGCCAGCAGCCACCCTACAGGGTACAAGTACTTC.

The chain has TRBV10-3 and TRBJ2-1; TRBD2 aligns across 8 bases. The CDR3 runs 14 residues. From germline, CDR1 is ENHRY and CDR2 SYGVKD. V dropped 8 bases and J dropped 8; count of bases not matched to a gene: 11. CDR3 amino acids: CAIATSGPRDEQFF. The CDR3 DNA reads TGTGCCATCGCTACTAGCGGCCCACGAGATGAGCAGTTCTTC.

This chain uses TRBV9 with TRBJ2-1; D might be TRBD1 or TRBD2, each matching 5 bases. CDR1 is SGDLS and CDR2 is YYNGEE in the germline V gene. The CDR3 has 16 amino acids. The ends were cut back, 0 bases at V and 0 bases at J, with 10 bases in the middle. The CDR3 protein is CASSVGGLSSYNEQFF. The CDR3 coding sequence is TGTGCCAGCAGCGTAGGGGGGTTGAGCTCCTACAATGAGCAGTTCTTC.

This rearrangement joins TRBV28 to TRBJ1-2, with unresolved D. Trimming shortened V by 3 bases and J by 4 bases, and 15 bases separated the two germline ends. The germline V gene has CDR1 MDHEN and CDR2 SYDVKM. The CDR3 contains 15 residues. This CDR3 reads CASSFSEQVIYGYTF. The CDR3, as DNA: TGTGCCAGCAGTTTTTCCGAGCAGGTCATCTATGGCTACACCTTC.

The chain carries TRBV14 and TRBJ2-1, with 7 nucleotides matching TRBD1. The germline V gene has CDR1 SGHDN and CDR2 FVKESK. CDR3 size: 22 residues. Losses at the gene ends were 4 bases for V and 8 bases for J; bases not matched to a gene: 32. CDR3 residues: CASSRARWVNLGQSEWSHEQFF. CDR3 in DNA: TGTGCCAGCAGCCGCGCAAGATGGGTAAATTTGGGACAGTCAGAATGGAGCCATGAGCAGTTCTTC.

This clonotype has at least ten counts. The chain recombines TRBV7-8 with TRBJ2-3; possibly TRBD1 for D (5 bases). The CDR3 loop spans 15 amino acids. From germline, CDR1 is SGHVS and CDR2 FQNEAQ. V lost 2 bases, J lost 4 bases, and 13 bases lay in between. The CDR3 DNA sequence: TGTGCCAGCAGCTTACAGGGTGGACCCCCAGATACGCAGTATTTT. Translated, it gives CASSLQGGPPDTQYF. Combining the CDR3 with reference TRBV7-8 and TRBJ2-3 gives the whole variable domain GAGVSQSPRYKVAKRGQDVALRCDPISGHVSLFWYQQALGQGPEFLTYFQNEAQLDKSGLPSDRFFAERPEGSVSTLKIQRTQQEDSAVYLCASSLQGGPPDTQYFGPGTRLTVL.

Ten or more counts support this clonotype. The rearrangement joins TRBV15 to TRBJ1-1; no definite D call. With 0 bases removed from V and 3 bases from J, the gap between germline ends came to 8 bases. This CDR3 is built from 14 residues. The V gene's germline CDR1 is LNHNV and CDR2 YYDKDF (reference sequence). CDR3 bases: TGTGCCACCAGCAGAGATCCTCCAGACACTGAAGCTTTCTTT. Its protein product is CATSRDPPDTEAFF.

This clonotype was counted only a few times. The CDR3 sequence is CASTRRPPGQGDSYYVEQYF. In DNA form, the CDR3 reads TGTGCCAGCACTCGACGCCCCCCGGGACAGGGCGACTCGTACTACGTCGAGCAGTACTTC. The chain carries TRBV11-2 and TRBJ2-7, with 9 bases lining up with TRBD1. V shed 7 bases, J shed 6 bases, and the junction held 28 bases outside the gene matches. Germline V gene lookup returns CDR1 SGHAT and CDR2 FQNNGV. The CDR3 spans 20 residues.

This clonotype was seen repeatedly, ten times or more. The V and J genes are TRBV6-1 and TRBJ1-1; TRBD1 agrees at 9 bases. Germline V gives CDR1 MNHNS, CDR2 SASEGT. The CDR3 has 18 residues. V dropped 7 bases and J dropped 3; count of bases not matched to a gene: 18. CDR3 sequence: CASTVRTGAARVDTEAFF. As DNA, the CDR3 is TGTGCCAGCACCGTAAGGACAGGGGCGGCAAGGGTGGACACTGAAGCTTTCTTT.

This clonotype occurred many times. The chain is built from TRBV7-2 and TRBJ1-5; 11 bases match TRBD1. CDR1 is SGHTA and CDR2 is FQGNSA in the germline V gene. V shed 5 bases, J shed 6 bases, and the junction held 6 bases outside the gene matches. This CDR3 spans 15 amino acids. In DNA form, the CDR3 reads TGTGCCAGCAGCCCCGGGACAGGGGGATTTCAGCCCCAGCATTTT. Translation: CASSPGTGGFQPQHF.

This clonotype was detected many times. The chain recombines TRBV7-9 with TRBJ2-5; possibly TRBD2 for D (5 bases). The CDR3 contains 14 residues. The germline CDR1 and CDR2 sequences are SEHNR and FQNEAQ (reference sequence). Trimming pared 5 bases from V and 5 bases from J, leaving 15 bases between. CDR3 loop: CASSRTTRVETQYF. In DNA, the CDR3 is TGTGCCAGCAGCCGTACTACGAGGGTGGAGACCCAGTACTTC.

The gene calls are TRBV18 and TRBJ1-1, with D perhaps matching TRBD1 (6 bases). The CDR3 contains 18 residues. Germline V gene lookup returns CDR1 KGHSH and CDR2 LQKENI. V was clipped by 2 bases and J by 7 bases, with 26 bases between them. This chain's CDR3 is CASSPAGLWGAGRIEAFF. CDR3 DNA sequence: TGTGCCAGCTCACCAGCCGGGCTTTGGGGGGCAGGGAGGATTGAAGCTTTCTTT.

This clonotype appeared many times. The DNA of the CDR3 is TGTGCCACCAGTGATGCAGGGGCGGTAGAAGCTTTCTTT. This codes for CATSDAGAVEAFF. V is TRBV24-1 and J is TRBJ1-1, with D possibly being TRBD1 (6 bases). Trimming shortened V by 3 bases and J by 8 bases, and 12 bases separated the two germline ends. The germline V gene has CDR1 KGHDR and CDR2 SFDVKD. This CDR3 spans 13 amino acids.

This clonotype was seen ten or more times. The J gene is TRBJ2-7, the V gene TRBV5-6, with D possibly being TRBD1 (6 bases). Trimming took 3 bases from V and 7 from J, leaving 17 bases between them. Per germline, CDR1 SGHDT and CDR2 YYEEEE. The CDR3 consists of 14 residues. DNA for the CDR3: TGTGCCAGCAGCTCCACGACAGGACAGTGGGAGCAGTACTTC. Protein product: CASSSTTGQWEQYF.

In its sample, this clonotype was seen a few times. The chain is built from TRBV5-1 and TRBJ2-6, with a possible D match to TRBD1 (5 bases). The CDR3 covers 20 residues. The V end was cut by 2 bases, the J end by 0 bases, with 21 bases between. CDR1 is SGHRS, CDR2 YFSETQ, per germline. The DNA for the CDR3 is TGCGCCAGCAGCTTTTTATGCCAGGGATGCCGATTCTCTGGGGCCAACGTCCTGACTTTC. Translation: CASSFLCQGCRFSGANVLTF.

This clonotype came up a few times. The chain is built from TRBV12-3 or TRBV12-4 and TRBJ2-3; D gene unclear. V shed 3 bases and J shed 6 bases, with 13 bases lying between them. The CDR3 sequence is 14 residues long. This CDR3 reads CASSFSTRPDTQYF. The CDR3 nucleotides read TGTGCCAGCAGTTTTTCGACCCGCCCGGATACGCAGTATTTT.

This clonotype occurred many times. The V gene is TRBV12-3 or TRBV12-4, the J gene TRBJ2-7, with 10 bases matching TRBD1. Unmatched junction bases numbered 12, after V lost 7 bases and J lost 6 bases. This CDR3 is 15 amino acids long. The chain's CDR3 is CASIHGDRGVGEQYF. The CDR3 DNA sequence: TGTGCCAGCATTCACGGGGACAGGGGTGTCGGCGAGCAGTACTTC.

This clonotype was detected many times. The V call is TRBV5-1, the J call TRBJ2-3, with 10 bases identical to TRBD2. Trimming took 2 bases from V and 0 from J; bases not matched to a gene: 3. Germline loops: CDR1 SGHRS, CDR2 YFSETQ. The CDR3 covers 16 residues. The CDR3, as DNA: TGCGCCAGCAGCTTAGGACTAGCGGAAAGCACAGATACGCAGTATTTT. It codes for CASSLGLAESTDTQYF.

The chain uses TRBV5-6 and TRBJ1-2; D ambiguous. The CDR3 runs 15 residues. CDR1 is SGHDT and CDR2 is YYEEEE in the germline V gene. Trimming stripped 5 bases from V and 1 base from J, with 15 bases between. CDR3 sequence reads: CASRQMGGRNYGYTF. The CDR3 DNA sequence: TGTGCCAGCAGGCAGATGGGCGGACGTAACTATGGCTACACCTTC.

V usage is TRBV5-6 and J usage is TRBJ2-3; maybe TRBD2 (5 bases). The V end lost 4 bases, the J end lost 2 bases, and 14 bases lay between the germline ends. The germline CDR1 and CDR2 sequences are SGHDT and YYEEEE. The CDR3 runs to 15 residues. The CDR3 region is CASSPESGFTDTQYF. The CDR3 DNA is TGTGCCAGCAGCCCCGAGAGCGGATTCACAGATACGCAGTATTTT.

The sample holds a few counts of this clonotype. The chain recombines TRBV9 with TRBJ2-5; 8 bases fit TRBD2. Germline V gives CDR1 SGDLS, CDR2 YYNGEE. CDR3 size: 17 residues. Trimming removed 3 bases from V and 5 bases from J; junction bases left unmatched: 15. In nucleotides, the CDR3 is TGTGCCAGCAGCGCCGGGGGGGGACCATTTTCTGGGGAGACCCAGTACTTC. It codes for CASSAGGGPFSGETQYF.